The present T cell receptor (beta chain) was sequenced within a study of blood T cell repertoires in COVID-19. Study-wide background: Both acute and convalescent COVID-19 samples were obtained from the United States, Italy and Spain. The analysed material was cDNA or gDNA that came from T cells, B-cell-depleted T cells, or PBMCs.

As originally analysed: Estimates of nucleated cell counts were drawn from the amplification of reference gene primers. TCRdb keeps only in-frame clones here, not all; method: immunoSEQ multiplex PCR. The DNA gave D and trimming, while V, J and clone size come from that table. The table includes about 140,000 clones, around 88% detected once. CDR3 size: 13 residues. Germline loops: CDR1 SGHTS, CDR2 YDEGEE. The germline V and J ends were trimmed by 6 bases and 1 base, with 10 bases remaining between them. The chain has TRBV5-8 and TRBJ2-5, with D possibly TRBD1 on 6 matching bases. The source of this sequence is a woman aged 55-70 years with acute or convalescent COVID-19. What was sequenced was peripheral blood. This chain's CDR3 is CASTRDTQETQYF. DNA for the CDR3: TGTGCCAGCACCCGGGACACCCAAGAGACCCAGTACTTC.